This TCR beta chain was retrieved from a study of CD8+ T cells in alopecia areata. In the study overall: Patients remained on tofacitinib for 6 to 18 months and then went 6 months without it. Study outcomes and limitations: Greater clonality was observed in lesional scalp samples, especially alopecia totalis/universalis, versus normal scalp. Sequencing of scalp samples also includes resident alphabeta T cells from normal skin.

Remarks on this clone: What it recognizes is unknown.

Trimming took 5 bases from V and 0 from J, leaving 11 bases between them. This CDR3 is 15 amino acids long. CDR1 is MNHEY and CDR2 is SMNVEV in the germline V gene (reference sequence). RNA, once extracted, was reverse transcribed into cDNA for use as the sequencing template. The table came from immunoSEQ multiplex PCR; TCRdb's copy has only in-frame clones and leaves some out. The repertoire consists of hundreds of thousands of clones, with 67% occurring once and the leading ten covering approximately 1.2%. The sample here was CD4+ T cells sorted from blood, taken at week 0. This chain links TRBV27 with TRBJ2-1; unclear D gene. The origin of this receptor is a human donor with alopecia areata. The CDR3: CASSLWKSSYNEQFF. CDR3 DNA: TGTGCCAGCAGTCTCTGGAAAAGCTCCTACAATGAGCAGTTCTTC.